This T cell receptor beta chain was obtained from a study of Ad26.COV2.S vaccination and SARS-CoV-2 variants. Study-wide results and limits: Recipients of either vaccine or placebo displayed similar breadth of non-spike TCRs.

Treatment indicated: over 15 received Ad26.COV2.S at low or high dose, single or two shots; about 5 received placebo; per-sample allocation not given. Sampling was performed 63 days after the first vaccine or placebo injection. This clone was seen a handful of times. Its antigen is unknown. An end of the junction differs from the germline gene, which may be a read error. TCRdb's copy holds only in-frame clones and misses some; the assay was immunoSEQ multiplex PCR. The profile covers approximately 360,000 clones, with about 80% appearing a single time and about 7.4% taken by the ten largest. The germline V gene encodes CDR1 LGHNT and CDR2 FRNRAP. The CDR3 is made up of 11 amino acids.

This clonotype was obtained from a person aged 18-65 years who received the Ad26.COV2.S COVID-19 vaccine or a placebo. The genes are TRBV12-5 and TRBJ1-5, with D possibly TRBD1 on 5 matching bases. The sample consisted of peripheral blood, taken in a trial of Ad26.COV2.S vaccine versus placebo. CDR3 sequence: CASGSQGPADF. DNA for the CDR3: TGTGCTAGTGGTTCCCAGGGACCAGCGGATTTT.